The TCR beta chain described here comes from a study of blood T cell repertoires in COVID-19. Study in general: Whether acute or convalescent, the COVID-19 samples came from the United States, Italy and Spain.

Trimming pared 1 base from V and 6 bases from J, leaving 13 bases between. The CDR3 length is 14 residues. Germline V CDR1 and CDR2: MGHRA, YSYEKL. Here immunoSEQ multiplex PCR was the method, and the copy in TCRdb shows in-frame clones only, minus some. The top ten clones hold around a sixth of a sample with 35,000 to 50,000 clones, 80% to 90% of them seen once. This chain uses TRBV4-1 with TRBJ2-7, with D hard to call. Sample: peripheral blood. The TCR comes from a man between 65 and 80 years old with active COVID-19. The CDR3 DNA follows: TGCGCCAGCAGCCAAGGAATCTCCTTCGGCGAGCAGTACTTC. Residues: CASSQGISFGEQYF.